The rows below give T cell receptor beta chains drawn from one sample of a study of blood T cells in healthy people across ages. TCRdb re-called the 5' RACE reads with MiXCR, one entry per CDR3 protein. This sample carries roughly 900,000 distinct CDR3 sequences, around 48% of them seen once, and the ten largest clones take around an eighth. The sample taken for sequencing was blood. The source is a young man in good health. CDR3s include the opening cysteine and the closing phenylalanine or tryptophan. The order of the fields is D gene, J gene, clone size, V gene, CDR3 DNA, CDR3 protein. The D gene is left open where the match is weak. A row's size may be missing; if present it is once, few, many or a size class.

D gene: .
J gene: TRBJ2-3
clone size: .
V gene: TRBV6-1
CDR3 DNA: TGTGCCAGCAGTGAAGCGGGGGGGGCGGTAGATACGCAGTATTTT
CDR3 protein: CASSEAGGAVDTQYF

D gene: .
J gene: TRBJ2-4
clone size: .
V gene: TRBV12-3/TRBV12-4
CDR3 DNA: TGTGCCAGCAGTTTGGGGAAAAACATTCAGTACTTC
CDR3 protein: CASSLGKNIQYF

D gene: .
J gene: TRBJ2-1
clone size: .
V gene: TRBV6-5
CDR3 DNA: TGTGCCAGCAGTTCGCGACGGGAGAATTGGGGCGAGCAGTTCTTC
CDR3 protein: CASSSRRENWGEQFF

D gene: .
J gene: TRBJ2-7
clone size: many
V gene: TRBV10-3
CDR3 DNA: TGTGCCATCAATGCCGGGACTCAGAGCTCCTACGAGCAGTACTTC
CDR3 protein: CAINAGTQSSYEQYF

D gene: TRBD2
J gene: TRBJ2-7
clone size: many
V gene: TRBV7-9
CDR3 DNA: TGTGCCAGCAGCTTAATTCCTAGCGGCTCCTACGAGCAGTACTTC
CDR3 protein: CASSLIPSGSYEQYF

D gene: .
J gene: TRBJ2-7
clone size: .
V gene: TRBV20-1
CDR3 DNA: TGCAGTGCCACCAGGGAGGCGCTCTCCTACGAGCAGTACTTC
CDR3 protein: CSATREALSYEQYF

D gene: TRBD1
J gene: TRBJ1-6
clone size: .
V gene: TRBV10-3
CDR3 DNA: TGTGCCATCAGTGGGACAGGGGGCGCGAGATCACCCCTCCACTTT
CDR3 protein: CAISGTGGARSPLHF

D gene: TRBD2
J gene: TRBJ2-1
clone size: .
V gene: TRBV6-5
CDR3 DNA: TGTGCCACCGAGCGGGGGGGGGACAATGAGCAGTTCTTC
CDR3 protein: CATERGGDNEQFF

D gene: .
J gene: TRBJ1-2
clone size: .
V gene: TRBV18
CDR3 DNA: TGTGCCAGCTCACCGATCGCCCAGGACGGCTATGGCTACACCTTC
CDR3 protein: CASSPIAQDGYGYTF

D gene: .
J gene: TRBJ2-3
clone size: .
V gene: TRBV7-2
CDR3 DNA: TGTGCCAGCAGCCCAGGGGCTTTGACTCCAGATACGCAGTATTTT
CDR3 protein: CASSPGALTPDTQYF

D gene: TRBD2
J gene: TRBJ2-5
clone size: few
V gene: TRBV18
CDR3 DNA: TGTGCCAGCACAGCGGGAGAACAAGAGACCCAGTACTTC
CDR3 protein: CASTAGEQETQYF

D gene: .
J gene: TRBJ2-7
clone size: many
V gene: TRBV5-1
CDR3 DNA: TGTGCCAGCAGCTTAGAGGACTCCTACGAGCAGTACTTC
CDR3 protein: CASSLEDSYEQYF

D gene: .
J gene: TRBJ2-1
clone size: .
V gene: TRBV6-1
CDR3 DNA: TGTGCCAGCAGTGTAATGAGAAACAGGGTTCAGTACAATGAGCAGTTCTTC
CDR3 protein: CASSVMRNRVQYNEQFF

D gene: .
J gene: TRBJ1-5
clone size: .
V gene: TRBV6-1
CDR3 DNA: TGTGCCAGCAGGGACGGAATATATAGCAATCAGCCCCAGCATTTT
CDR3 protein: CASRDGIYSNQPQHF

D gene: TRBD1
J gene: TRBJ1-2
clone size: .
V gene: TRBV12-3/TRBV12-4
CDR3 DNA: TGTGCCAGCAGTTCCTCCGACAGGGTTCCTGGCTACACCTTC
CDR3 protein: CASSSSDRVPGYTF

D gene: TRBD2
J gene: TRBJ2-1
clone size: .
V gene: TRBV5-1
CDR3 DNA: TGCGCCAGCAGCTTGGTTTCTGCGGGGGGGTTTAATGAGCAGTTCTTC
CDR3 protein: CASSLVSAGGFNEQFF

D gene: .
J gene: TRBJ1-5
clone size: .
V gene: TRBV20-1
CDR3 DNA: TGCAGTGCTAGAGGGGGCAGTCATAGCAATCAGCCCCAGCATTTT
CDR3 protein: CSARGGSHSNQPQHF

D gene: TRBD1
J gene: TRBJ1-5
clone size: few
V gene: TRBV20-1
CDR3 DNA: TGCAGTGCTCAGGGGGGTTCCGGCAATCAGCCCCAGCATTTT
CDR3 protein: CSAQGGSGNQPQHF

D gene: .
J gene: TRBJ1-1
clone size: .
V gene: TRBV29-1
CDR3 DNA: TGCAGCGTTGTTTCGGGGGCTAAGGAAGCTTTCTTT
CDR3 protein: CSVVSGAKEAFF

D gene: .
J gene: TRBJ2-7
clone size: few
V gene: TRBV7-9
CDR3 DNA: TGTGCCGCGAGGGGAACGGCAGTCCCCTACGAGCAGTACTTC
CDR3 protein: CAARGTAVPYEQYF

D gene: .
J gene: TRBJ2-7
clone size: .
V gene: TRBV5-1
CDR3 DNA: TGCGCCAGCAGCTTGTCGAGGGACGGGGACTACGAGCAGTACTTC
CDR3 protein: CASSLSRDGDYEQYF

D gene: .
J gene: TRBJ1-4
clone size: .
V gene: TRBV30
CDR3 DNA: TGTGCCTGGAGTGTACCGGGGTTAACTAATGAAAAACTGTTTTTT
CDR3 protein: CAWSVPGLTNEKLFF

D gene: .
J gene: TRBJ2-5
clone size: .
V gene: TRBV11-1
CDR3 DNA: TGTGCCAGCGTCCTTAATCGAGGACCGCAAGAGACCCAGTACTTC
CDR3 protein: CASVLNRGPQETQYF

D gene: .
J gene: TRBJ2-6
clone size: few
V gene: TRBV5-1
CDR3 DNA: TGCGCCAGCAGCTTGGGAGCTATCTCTGGGGCCAACGTCCTGACTTTC
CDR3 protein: CASSLGAISGANVLTF

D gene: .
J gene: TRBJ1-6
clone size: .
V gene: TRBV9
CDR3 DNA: TGTGCCAGCAGGCCAGGGTTTAACAATTCACCCCTCCACTTT
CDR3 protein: CASRPGFNNSPLHF

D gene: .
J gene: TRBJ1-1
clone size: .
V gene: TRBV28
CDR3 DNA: TGTGCCAGCATGCGGGGGACTGAAGCTTTCTTT
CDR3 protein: CASMRGTEAFF

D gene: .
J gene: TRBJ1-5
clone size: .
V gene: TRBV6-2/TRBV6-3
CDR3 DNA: TGTGCCAGCACCTCGGTGAATCAGCCCCAGCATTTT
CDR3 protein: CASTSVNQPQHF

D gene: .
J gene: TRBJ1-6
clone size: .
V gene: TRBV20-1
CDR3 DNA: TGCAGTGCACAAAAACCAGACCGAATCCACTTT
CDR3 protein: CSAQKPDRIHF

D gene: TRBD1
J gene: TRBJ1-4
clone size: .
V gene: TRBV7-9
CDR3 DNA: TGTGCCAGCAGCTTGGGACAGGGCGGGTCCCTCGCGGAAAAACTGTTTTTT
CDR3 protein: CASSLGQGGSLAEKLFF

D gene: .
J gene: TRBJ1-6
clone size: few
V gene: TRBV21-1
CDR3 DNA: TGTGCCAGCAGCATACAGGGCTCCCATAATTCACCCCTCCACTTT
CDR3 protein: CASSIQGSHNSPLHF

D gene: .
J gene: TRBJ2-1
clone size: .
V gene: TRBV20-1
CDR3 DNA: TGCAGCACGCGTGGGGGACATTTATTAGATGAGCAGTTCTTC
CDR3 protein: CSTRGGHLLDEQFF

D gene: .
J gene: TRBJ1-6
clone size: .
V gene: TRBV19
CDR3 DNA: TGTGCCAGTACAGGGCACTATAATTCACCCCTCCACTTT
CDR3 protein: CASTGHYNSPLHF

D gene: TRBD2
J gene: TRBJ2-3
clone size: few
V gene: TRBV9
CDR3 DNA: TGTGCCAGCAGCGTAGATGCGGGGGGAGGCACAGATACGCAGTATTTT
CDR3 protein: CASSVDAGGGTDTQYF

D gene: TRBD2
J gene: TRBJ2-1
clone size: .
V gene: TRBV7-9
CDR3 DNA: TGTGCCAGTACGACCAGCGGGAGAATCAATGAGCAGTTCTTC
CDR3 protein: CASTTSGRINEQFF

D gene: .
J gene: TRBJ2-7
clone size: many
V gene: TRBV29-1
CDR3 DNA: TGCAGCGTTGGAGATCGATACGAGCAGTACTTC
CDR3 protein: CSVGDRYEQYF

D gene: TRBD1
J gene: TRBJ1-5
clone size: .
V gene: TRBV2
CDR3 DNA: TGTGCCAGCAGTGAAGAGACAGGGAAGAATCAGCCCCAGCATTTT
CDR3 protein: CASSEETGKNQPQHF

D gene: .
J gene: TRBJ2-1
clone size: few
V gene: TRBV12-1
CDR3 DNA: TGTGCCAGCAGCTCGACAGGTCACAGCTCCTACAATGAGCAGTTCTTC
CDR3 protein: CASSSTGHSSYNEQFF